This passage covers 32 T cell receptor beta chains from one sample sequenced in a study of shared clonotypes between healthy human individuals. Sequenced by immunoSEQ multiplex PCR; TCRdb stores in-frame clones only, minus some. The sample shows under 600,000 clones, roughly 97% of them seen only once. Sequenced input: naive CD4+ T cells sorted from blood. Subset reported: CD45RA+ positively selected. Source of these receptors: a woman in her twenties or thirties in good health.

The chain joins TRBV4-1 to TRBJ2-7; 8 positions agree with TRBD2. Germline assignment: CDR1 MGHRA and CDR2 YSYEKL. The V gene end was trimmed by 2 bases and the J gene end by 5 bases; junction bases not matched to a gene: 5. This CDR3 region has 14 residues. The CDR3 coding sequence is TGCGCCAGCAGCCAACCGCTAGCGGGTGACGAGCAGTACTTC. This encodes CASSQPLAGDEQYF.

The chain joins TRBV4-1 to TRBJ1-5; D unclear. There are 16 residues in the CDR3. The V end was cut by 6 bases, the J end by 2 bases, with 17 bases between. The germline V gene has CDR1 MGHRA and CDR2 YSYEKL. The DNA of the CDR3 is TGCGCCAGCAGTCCTGGACTCCCGCGAGGCAATCAGCCCCAGCATTTT. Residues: CASSPGLPRGNQPQHF.

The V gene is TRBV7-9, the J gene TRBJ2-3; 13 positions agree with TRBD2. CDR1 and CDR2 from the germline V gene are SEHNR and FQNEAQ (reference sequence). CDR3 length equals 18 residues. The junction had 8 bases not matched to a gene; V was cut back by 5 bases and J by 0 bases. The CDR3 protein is CASSLGLAGVPSTDTQYF. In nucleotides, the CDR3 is TGTGCCAGCAGCCTTGGACTAGCGGGAGTCCCTAGCACAGATACGCAGTATTTT. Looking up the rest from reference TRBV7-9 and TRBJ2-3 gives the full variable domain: DTGVSQNPRHKITKRGQNVTFRCDPISEHNRLYWYRQTLGQGPEFLTYFQNEAQLEKSRLLSDRFSAERPKGSFSTLEIQRTEQGDSAMYLCASSLGLAGVPSTDTQYFGPGTRLTVL.

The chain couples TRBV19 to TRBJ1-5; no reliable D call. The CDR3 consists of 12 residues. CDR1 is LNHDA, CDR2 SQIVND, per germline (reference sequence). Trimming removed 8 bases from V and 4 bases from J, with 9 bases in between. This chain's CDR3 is CASQGANQPQHF. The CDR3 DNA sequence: TGTGCCAGTCAAGGTGCTAATCAGCCCCAGCATTTT.

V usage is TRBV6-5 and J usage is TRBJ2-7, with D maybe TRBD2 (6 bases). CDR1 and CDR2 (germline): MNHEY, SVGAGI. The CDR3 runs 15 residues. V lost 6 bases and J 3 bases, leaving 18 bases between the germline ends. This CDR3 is CASRSIGGDDYEQYF. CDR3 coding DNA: TGTGCCAGCAGATCGATTGGAGGGGACGACTACGAGCAGTACTTC.

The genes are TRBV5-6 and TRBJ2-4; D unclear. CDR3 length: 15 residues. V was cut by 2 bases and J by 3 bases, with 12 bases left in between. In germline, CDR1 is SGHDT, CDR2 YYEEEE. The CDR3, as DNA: TGTGCCAGCAGCTTCGTGCATAGAGGCAAAAACATTCAGTACTTC. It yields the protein CASSFVHRGKNIQYF.

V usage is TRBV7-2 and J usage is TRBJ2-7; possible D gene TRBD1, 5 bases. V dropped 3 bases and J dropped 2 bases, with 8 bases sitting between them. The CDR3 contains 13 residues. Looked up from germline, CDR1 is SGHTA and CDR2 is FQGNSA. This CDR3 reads CASSLDTPYEQYF. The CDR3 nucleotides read TGTGCCAGCAGCTTGGACACTCCCTACGAGCAGTACTTC.

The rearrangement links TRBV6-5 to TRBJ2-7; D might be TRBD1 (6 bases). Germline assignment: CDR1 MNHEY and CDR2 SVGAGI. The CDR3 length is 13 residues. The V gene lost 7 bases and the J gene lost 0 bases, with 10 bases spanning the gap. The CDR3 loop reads CASKRGSSYEQYF. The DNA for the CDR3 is TGTGCCAGCAAAAGGGGGAGCTCCTACGAGCAGTACTTC.

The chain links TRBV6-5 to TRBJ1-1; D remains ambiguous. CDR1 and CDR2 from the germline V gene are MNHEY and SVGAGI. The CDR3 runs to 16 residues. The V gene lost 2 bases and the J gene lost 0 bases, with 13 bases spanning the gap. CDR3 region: CASSYRGGLMNTEAFF. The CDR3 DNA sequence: TGTGCCAGCAGTTACCGTGGAGGCTTAATGAACACTGAAGCTTTCTTT.

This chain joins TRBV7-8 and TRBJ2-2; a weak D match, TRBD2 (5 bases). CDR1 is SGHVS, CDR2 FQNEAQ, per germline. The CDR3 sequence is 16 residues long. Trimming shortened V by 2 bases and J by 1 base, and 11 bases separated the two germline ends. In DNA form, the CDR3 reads TGTGCCAGCAGCTTACCGGGAAAAATGAACACCGGGGAGCTGTTTTTT. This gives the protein CASSLPGKMNTGELFF. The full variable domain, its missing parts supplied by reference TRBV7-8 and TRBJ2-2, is GAGVSQSPRYKVAKRGQDVALRCDPISGHVSLFWYQQALGQGPEFLTYFQNEAQLDKSGLPSDRFFAERPEGSVSTLKIQRTQQEDSAVYLCASSLPGKMNTGELFFGEGSRLTVL.

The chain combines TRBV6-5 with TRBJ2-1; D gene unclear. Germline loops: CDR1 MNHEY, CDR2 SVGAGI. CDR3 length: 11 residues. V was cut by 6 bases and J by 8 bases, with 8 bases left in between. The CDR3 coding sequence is TGTGCCAGCAGGACCGGCCATGAGCAGTTCTTC. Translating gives CASRTGHEQFF.

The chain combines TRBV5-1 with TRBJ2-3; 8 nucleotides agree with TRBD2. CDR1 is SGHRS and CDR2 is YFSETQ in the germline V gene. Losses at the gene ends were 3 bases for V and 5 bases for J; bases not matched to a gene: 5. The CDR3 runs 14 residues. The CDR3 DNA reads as TGCGCCAGCAGCTGGGGGACTAGGGGAGATACGCAGTATTTT. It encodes CASSWGTRGDTQYF.

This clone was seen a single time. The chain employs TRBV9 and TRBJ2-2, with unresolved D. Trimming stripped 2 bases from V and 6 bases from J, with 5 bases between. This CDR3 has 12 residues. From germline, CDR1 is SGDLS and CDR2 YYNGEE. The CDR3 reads CASSVLPGELFF. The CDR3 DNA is TGTGCCAGCAGCGTTTTGCCCGGGGAGCTGTTTTTT.

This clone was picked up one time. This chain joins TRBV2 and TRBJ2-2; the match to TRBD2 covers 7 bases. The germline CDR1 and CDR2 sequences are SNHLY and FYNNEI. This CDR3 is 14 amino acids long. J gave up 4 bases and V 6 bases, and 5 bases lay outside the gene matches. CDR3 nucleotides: TGTGCCAGCAGCGAGCGGGATAGCACCGGGGAGCTGTTTTTT. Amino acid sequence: CASSERDSTGELFF.

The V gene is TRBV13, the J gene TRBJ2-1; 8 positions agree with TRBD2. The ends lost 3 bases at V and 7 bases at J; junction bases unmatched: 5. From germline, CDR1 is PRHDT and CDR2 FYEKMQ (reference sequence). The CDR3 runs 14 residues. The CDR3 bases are TGTGCCAGCAGCTTCCCAGCGGGAGCGAATGAGCAGTTCTTC. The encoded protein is CASSFPAGANEQFF.

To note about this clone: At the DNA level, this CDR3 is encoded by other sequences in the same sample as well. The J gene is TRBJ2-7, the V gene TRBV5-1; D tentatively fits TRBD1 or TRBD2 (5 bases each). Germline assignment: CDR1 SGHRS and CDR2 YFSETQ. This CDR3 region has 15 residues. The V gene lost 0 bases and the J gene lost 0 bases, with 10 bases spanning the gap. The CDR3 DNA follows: TGCGCCAGCAGCTTGGGGGGGACGAGCTCCTACGAGCAGTACTTC. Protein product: CASSLGGTSSYEQYF.

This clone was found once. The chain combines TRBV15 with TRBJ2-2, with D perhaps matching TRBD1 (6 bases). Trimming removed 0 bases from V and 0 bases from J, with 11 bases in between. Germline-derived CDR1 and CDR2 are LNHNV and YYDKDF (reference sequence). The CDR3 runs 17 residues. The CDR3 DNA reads TGTGCCACCAGCAGAGAACGACAGGCCTCGAACACCGGGGAGCTGTTTTTT. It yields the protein CATSRERQASNTGELFF. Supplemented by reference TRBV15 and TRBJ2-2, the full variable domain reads DAMVIQNPRYQVTQFGKPVTLSCSQTLNHNVMYWYQQKSSQAPKLLFHYYDKDFNNEADTPDNFQSRRPNTSFCFLDIRSPGLGDTAMYLCATSRERQASNTGELFFGEGSRLTVL.

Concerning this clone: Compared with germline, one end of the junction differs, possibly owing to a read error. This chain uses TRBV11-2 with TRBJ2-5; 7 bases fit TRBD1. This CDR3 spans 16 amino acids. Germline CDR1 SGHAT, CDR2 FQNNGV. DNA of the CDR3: TGTGCCAGCAGTTTAGTGCGCGGCAGGGGGCAAGAGACCCAGTACTTC. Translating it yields CASSLVRGRGQETQYF.

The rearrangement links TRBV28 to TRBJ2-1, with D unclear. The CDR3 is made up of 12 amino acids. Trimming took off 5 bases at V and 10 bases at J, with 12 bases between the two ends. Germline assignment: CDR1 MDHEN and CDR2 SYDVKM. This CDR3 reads CASSPSMEEQFF. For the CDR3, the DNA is TGTGCCAGCAGTCCGTCAATGGAAGAGCAGTTCTTC.

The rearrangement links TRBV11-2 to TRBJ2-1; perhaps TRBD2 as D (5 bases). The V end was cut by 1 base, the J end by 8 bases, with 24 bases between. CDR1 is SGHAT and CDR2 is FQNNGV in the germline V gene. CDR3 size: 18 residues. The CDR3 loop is CASSLGVLLAGLSDEQFF. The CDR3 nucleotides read TGTGCCAGCAGCTTAGGGGTCTTACTCGCGGGTCTCAGCGATGAGCAGTTCTTC.

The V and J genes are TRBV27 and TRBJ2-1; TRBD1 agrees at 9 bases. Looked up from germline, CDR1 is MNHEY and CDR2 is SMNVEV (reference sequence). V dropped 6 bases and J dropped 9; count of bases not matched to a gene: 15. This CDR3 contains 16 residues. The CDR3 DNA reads TGTGCCAGCAGGACCCCCGGGACAGGGCCGTCTGGTGAGCAGTTCTTC. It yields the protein CASRTPGTGPSGEQFF.

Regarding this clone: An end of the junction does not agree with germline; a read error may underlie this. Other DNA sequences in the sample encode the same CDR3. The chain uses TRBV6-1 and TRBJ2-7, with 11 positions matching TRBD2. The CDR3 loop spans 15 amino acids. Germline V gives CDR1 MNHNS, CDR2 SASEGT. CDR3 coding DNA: TGCGCCAGCCCGGCTAGCGGGAGGTATAGGTACGAGCAGTACTTC. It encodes CASPASGRYRYEQYF.

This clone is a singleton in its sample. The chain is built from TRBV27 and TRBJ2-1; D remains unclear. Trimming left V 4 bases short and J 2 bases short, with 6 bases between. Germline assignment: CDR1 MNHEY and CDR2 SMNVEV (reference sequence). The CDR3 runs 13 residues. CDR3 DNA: TGTGCCAGCAGTTATAGCCCCTACAATGAGCAGTTCTTC. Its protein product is CASSYSPYNEQFF.

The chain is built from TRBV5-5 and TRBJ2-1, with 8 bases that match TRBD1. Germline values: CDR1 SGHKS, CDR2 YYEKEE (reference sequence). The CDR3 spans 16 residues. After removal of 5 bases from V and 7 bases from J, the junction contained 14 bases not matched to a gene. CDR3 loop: CASSPPPGGSGNEQFF. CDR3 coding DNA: TGTGCCAGCAGTCCGCCCCCAGGGGGCAGTGGAAATGAGCAGTTCTTC.

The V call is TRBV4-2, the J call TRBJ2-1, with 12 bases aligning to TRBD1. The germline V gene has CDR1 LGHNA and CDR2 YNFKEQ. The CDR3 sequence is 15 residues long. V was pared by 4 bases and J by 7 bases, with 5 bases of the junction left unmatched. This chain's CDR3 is CASSLRDRGQNEQFF. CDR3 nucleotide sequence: TGTGCCAGCAGCCTTAGGGACAGGGGGCAAAATGAGCAGTTCTTC.

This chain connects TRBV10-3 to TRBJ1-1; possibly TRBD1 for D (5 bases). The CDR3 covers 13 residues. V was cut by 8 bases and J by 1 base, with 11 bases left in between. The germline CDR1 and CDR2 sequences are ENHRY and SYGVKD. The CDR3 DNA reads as TGTGCCATCGGTCCGGGGCAGAACACTGAAGCTTTCTTT. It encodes CAIGPGQNTEAFF.

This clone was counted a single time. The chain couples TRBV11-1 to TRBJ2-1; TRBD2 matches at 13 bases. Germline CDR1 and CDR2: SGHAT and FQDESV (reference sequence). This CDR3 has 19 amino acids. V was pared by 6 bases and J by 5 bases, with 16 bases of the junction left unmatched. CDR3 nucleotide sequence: TGTGCCAGCAGACCTGGACTAGCGGGAGCTGGGAGCCGAAACAATGAGCAGTTCTTC. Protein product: CASRPGLAGAGSRNNEQFF. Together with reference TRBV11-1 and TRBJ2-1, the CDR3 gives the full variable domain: EAEVAQSPRYKITEKSQAVAFWCDPISGHATLYWYRQILGQGPELLVQFQDESVVDDSQLPKDRFSAERLKGVDSTLKIQPAELGDSAMYLCASRPGLAGAGSRNNEQFFGPGTRLTVL.

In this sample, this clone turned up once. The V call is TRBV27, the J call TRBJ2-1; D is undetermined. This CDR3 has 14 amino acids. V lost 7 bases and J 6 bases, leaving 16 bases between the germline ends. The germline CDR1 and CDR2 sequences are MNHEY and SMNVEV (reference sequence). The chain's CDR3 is CASKTPSRVNEQFF. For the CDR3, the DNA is TGTGCCAGCAAAACACCCTCTAGAGTCAATGAGCAGTTCTTC.

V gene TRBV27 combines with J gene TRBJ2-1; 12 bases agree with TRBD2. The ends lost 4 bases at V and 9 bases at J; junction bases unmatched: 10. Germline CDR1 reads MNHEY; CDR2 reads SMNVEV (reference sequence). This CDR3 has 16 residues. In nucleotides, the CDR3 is TGTGCCAGCAGTTCCCACACTAGCGGGAGGAGAGCTGAGCAGTTCTTC. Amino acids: CASSSHTSGRRAEQFF.

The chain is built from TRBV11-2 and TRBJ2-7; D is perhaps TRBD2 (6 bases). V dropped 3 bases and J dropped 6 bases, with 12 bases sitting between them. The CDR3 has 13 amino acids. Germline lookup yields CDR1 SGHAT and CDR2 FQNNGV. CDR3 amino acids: CASSLMDGGEQYF. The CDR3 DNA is TGTGCCAGCAGCTTGATGGACGGGGGCGAGCAGTACTTC.

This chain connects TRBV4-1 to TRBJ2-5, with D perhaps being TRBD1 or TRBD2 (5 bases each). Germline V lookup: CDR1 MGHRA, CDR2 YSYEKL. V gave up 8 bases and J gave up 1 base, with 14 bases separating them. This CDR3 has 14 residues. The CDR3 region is CASRRWGSQETQYF. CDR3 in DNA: TGCGCCAGCCGCCGGTGGGGGAGCCAAGAGACCCAGTACTTC.

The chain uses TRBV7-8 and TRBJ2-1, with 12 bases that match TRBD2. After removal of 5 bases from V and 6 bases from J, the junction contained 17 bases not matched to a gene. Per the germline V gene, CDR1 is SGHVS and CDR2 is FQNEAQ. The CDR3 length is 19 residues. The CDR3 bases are TGTGCCAGCAGCAGGCTCCTAGCGGGAGGGCCTCGCCGTACCAATGAGCAGTTCTTC. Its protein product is CASSRLLAGGPRRTNEQFF.